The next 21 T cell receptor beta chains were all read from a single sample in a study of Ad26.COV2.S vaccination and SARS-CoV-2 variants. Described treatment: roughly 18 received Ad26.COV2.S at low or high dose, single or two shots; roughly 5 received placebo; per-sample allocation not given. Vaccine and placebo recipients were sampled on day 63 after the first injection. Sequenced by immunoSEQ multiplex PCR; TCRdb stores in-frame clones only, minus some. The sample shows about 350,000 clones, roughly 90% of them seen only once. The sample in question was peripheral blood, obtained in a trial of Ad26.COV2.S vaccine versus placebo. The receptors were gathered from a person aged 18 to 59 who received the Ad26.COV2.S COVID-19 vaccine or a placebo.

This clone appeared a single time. CDR3 DNA: TGTGCCAGCAGTTACGGGAAAGACCCCTATGGCTACACCTTC. It translates to CASSYGKDPYGYTF. The chain links TRBV6-5 to TRBJ1-2; D is ambiguous. The CDR3 length is 14 residues. Trimming took off 2 bases at V and 4 bases at J, with 11 bases between the two ends. Germline loops: CDR1 MNHEY, CDR2 SVGAGI.

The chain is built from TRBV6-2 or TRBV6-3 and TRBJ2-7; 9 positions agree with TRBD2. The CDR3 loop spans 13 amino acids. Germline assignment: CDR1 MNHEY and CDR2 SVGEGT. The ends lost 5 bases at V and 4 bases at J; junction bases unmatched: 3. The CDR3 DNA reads TGTGCCAGCAGTGCCCTAGCGGGGTACGAGCAGTACTTC. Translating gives CASSALAGYEQYF.

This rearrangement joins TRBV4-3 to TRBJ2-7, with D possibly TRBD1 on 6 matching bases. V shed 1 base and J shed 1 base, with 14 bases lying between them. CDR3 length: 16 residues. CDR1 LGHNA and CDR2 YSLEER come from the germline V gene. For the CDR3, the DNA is TGCGCCAGCAGCCAAGCACTAACGGACAGTTCCTACGAGCAGTACTTC. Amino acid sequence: CASSQALTDSSYEQYF.

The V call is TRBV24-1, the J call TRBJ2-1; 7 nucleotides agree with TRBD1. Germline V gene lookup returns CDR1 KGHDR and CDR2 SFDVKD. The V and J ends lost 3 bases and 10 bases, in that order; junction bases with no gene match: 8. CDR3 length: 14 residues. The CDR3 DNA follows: TGTGCCACCAGTGATCCTAACAGGGGTTACGAGCAGTTCTTC. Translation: CATSDPNRGYEQFF.

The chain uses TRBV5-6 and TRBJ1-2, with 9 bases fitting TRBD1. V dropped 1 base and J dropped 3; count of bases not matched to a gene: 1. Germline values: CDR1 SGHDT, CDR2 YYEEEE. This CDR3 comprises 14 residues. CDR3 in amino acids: CASSLWTGDYGYTF. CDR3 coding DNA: TGTGCCAGCAGCTTGTGGACAGGGGACTATGGCTACACCTTC.

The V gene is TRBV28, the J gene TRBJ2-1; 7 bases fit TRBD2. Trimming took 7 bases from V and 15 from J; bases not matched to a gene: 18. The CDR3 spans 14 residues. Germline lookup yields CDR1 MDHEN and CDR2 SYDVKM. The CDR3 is CASKRNLRTGGLFF. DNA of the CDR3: TGTGCCAGCAAGAGAAATTTAAGGACGGGAGGCCTGTTCTTC.

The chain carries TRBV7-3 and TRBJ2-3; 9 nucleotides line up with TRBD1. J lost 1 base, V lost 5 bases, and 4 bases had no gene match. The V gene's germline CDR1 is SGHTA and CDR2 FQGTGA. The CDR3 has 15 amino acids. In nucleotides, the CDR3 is TGTGCCAGCAGCCCGAGGACAGGGGGCACAGATACGCAGTATTTT. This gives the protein CASSPRTGGTDTQYF.

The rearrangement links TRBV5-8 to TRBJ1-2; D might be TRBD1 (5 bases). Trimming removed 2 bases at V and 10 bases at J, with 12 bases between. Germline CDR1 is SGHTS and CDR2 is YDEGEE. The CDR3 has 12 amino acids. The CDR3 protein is CASSFVRVAYTF. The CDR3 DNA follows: TGTGCCAGCAGCTTTGTCAGGGTAGCCTACACCTTC. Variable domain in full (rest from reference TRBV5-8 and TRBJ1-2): EAGVTQSPTHLIKTRGQQATLRCSPISGHTSVYWYQQALGLGLQFLLWYDEGEERNRGNFPPRFSGRQFPNYSSELNVNALELEDSALYLCASSFVRVAYTFGSGTRLTVV.

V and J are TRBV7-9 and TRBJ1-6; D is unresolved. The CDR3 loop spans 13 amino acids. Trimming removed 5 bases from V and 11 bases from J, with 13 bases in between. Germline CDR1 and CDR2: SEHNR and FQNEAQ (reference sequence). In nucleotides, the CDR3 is TGTGCCAGCAGCCCAGGTCAGGAGCCACCCCTCCACTTT. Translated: CASSPGQEPPLHF.

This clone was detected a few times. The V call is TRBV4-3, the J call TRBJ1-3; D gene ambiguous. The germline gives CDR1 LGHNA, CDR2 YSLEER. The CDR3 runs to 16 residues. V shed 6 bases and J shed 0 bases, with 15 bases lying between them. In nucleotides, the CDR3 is TGCGCCAGCAGTTGGGTCGGGAAAACCTCTGGAAACACCATATATTTT. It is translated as CASSWVGKTSGNTIYF.

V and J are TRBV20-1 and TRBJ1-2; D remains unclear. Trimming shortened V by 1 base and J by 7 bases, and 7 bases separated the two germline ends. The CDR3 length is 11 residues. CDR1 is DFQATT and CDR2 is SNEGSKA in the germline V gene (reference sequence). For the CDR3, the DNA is TGCAGTGCTAGAGGGCCTCGTGGCTACACCTTC. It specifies CSARGPRGYTF.

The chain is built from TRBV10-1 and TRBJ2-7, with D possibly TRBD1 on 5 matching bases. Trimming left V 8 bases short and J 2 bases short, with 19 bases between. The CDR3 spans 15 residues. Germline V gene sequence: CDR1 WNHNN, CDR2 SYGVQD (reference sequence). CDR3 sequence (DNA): TGCGCCAGCGATTTCCCAGGGATATTAACCTACGAGCAGTACTTC. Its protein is CASDFPGILTYEQYF.

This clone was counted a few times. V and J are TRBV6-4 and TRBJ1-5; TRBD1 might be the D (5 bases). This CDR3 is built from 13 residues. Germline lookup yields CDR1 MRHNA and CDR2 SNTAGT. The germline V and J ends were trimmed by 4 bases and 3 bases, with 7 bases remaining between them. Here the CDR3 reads CASSGGVNQPQHF. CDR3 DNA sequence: TGTGCCAGCAGTGGAGGGGTCAATCAGCCCCAGCATTTT.

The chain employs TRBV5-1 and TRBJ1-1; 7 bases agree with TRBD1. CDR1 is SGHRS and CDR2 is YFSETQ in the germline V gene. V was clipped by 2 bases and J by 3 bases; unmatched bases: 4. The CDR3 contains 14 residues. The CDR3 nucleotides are TGCGCCAGCAGCTTCAGTCAGGGGGACACTGAAGCTTTCTTT. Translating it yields CASSFSQGDTEAFF.

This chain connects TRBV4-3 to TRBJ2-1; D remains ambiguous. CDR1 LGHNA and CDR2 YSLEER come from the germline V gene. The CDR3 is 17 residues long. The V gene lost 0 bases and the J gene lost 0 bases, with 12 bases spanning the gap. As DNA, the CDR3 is TGCGCCAGCAGCCAAGATCGTGGCGGAAGCTCCTACAATGAGCAGTTCTTC. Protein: CASSQDRGGSSYNEQFF.

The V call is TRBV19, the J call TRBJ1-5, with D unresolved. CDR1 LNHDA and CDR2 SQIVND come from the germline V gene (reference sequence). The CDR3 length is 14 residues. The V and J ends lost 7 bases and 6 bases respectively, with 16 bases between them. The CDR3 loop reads CASKLLPDGQPQHF. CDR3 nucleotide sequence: TGTGCCAGTAAACTCCTCCCGGACGGTCAGCCCCAGCATTTT.

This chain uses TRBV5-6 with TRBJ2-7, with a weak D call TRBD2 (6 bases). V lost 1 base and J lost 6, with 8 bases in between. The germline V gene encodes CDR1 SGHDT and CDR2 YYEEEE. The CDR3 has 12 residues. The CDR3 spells CASSLLGGEQYF. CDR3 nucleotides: TGTGCCAGCAGCTTGTTGGGGGGCGAGCAGTACTTC.

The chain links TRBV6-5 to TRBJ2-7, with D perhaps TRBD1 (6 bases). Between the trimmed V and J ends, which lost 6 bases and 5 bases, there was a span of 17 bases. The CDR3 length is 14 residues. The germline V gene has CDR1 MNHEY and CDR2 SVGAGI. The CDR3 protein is CASSRGTGFNEQYF. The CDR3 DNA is TGTGCCAGCAGCCGCGGAACAGGGTTTAACGAGCAGTACTTC.

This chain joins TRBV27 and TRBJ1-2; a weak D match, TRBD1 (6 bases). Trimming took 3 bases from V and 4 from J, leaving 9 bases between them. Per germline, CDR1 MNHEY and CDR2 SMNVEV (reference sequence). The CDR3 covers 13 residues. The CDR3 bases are TGTGCCAGCAGTTTTGGAGGGGGCTATGGCTACACCTTC. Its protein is CASSFGGGYGYTF.

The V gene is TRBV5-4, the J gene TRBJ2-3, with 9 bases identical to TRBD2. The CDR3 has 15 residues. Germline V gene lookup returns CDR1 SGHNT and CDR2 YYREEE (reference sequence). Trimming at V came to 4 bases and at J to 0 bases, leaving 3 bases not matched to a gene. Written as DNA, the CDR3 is TGTGCCAGCAGCACCACTAGCGGGAGCACAGATACGCAGTATTTT. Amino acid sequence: CASSTTSGSTDTQYF.

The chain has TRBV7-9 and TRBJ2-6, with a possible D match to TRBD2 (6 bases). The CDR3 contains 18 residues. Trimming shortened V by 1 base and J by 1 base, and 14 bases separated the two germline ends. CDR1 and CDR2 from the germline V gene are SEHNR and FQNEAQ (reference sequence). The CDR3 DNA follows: TGTGCCAGCAGCTTAGTGGGCAGAGGGAGGTCTGGGGCCAACGTCCTGACTTTC. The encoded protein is CASSLVGRGRSGANVLTF.